Sequencing of this T cell receptor beta chain was carried out in a study of CD8 T cells in ankylosing spondylitis. The study's findings and limits: Previous work reported some of these motif variants in the synovial fluid and blood of reactive arthritis. Matched ankylosing spondylitis synovial fluid reportedly showed significant enrichment of disease-linked clones. Clones that were linked to disease were CD8+ and were relatively rare in peripheral blood.

Quantitative 5'-RACE was performed with molecular barcodes, and it yielded the TCR beta libraries. TCRdb analysed the 5' RACE reads with MiXCR anew, one entry per CDR3 protein. The top ten hold roughly 7.4% of the sample, which has 250,000 to 350,000 distinct CDR3 sequences, approximately 20% seen once. The V gene end was trimmed by 0 bases and the J gene end by 6 bases; junction bases not matched to a gene: 8. Looked up from germline, CDR1 is DFQATT and CDR2 is SNEGSKA (reference sequence). The CDR3 totals 16 residues. Details on this clonotype: Its antigen is not known.

The sequenced sample consisted of blood, either unsorted or a sorted T cell fraction (not recorded which). This chain uses TRBV20-1 with TRBJ2-2; 9 bases agree with TRBD2. The TCR originated in a male donor with ankylosing spondylitis or in good health (not recorded which). For the CDR3, the DNA is TGCAGTGCTAGAGATTTGGTAGCGGGGGCGGCCGGGGAGCTGTTTTTT. Protein product: CSARDLVAGAAGELFF.